Shown below are 14 T cell receptor beta chains from a single sample sequenced in a study of CD8 T cells in Susac syndrome. Random hexamers primed reverse transcription of about 0.5 to 1 ug RNA. TCRdb redid the calling of the immunoSEQ multiplex PCR reads with MiXCR, one entry per CDR3 protein. The sample contains 200,000 or so distinct CDR3 sequences, nearly 95% of which appear only once. The sample was CD4+ T cells from PBMCs. The receptors derive from a human donor with multiple sclerosis.

This chain links TRBV7-2 with TRBJ2-1; D perhaps matches TRBD2 (6 bases). With 4 bases removed from V and 8 bases from J, the gap between germline ends came to 12 bases. The CDR3 is 13 amino acids. Germline V gene sequence: CDR1 SGHTA, CDR2 FQGNSA. The CDR3 sequence is CASSWTKDDEQFF. For the CDR3, the DNA is TGTGCCAGCAGCTGGACTAAGGACGATGAGCAGTTCTTC.

This chain connects TRBV20-1 to TRBJ2-7; the D is unclear. The CDR3 loop spans 13 amino acids. CDR1 is DFQATT and CDR2 is SNEGSKA in the germline V gene (reference sequence). Trimming removed 3 bases at V and 6 bases at J, with 15 bases between. Here the CDR3 DNA reads TGCAGTGCTAGGGGCAATCGGGCCTCCGAGCAGTACTTC. Residues: CSARGNRASEQYF.

This chain links TRBV19 with TRBJ2-1, with 11 bases matching TRBD2. Per the germline V gene, CDR1 is LNHDA and CDR2 is SQIVND (reference sequence). J lost 10 bases, V lost 5 bases, and 7 bases had no gene match. This CDR3 has 14 amino acids. This CDR3 reads CASSEASGRYEQFF. The CDR3, as DNA: TGTGCCAGTAGTGAGGCTAGCGGGAGGTACGAGCAGTTCTTC.

This chain connects TRBV2 to TRBJ1-1; 7 bases fit TRBD1. This CDR3 is 15 amino acids long. Germline values: CDR1 SNHLY, CDR2 FYNNEI. The junction had 8 bases not matched to a gene; V was cut back by 4 bases and J by 3 bases. Written as DNA, the CDR3 is TGTGCCAGCAGTGCCGGGACAGCTGGTTACACTGAAGCTTTCTTT. Amino acids: CASSAGTAGYTEAFF.

The J gene is TRBJ2-3, the V gene TRBV30; D is ambiguous. Germline values: CDR1 GTSNPN, CDR2 SVGIG (reference sequence). Trimming took off 4 bases at V and 3 bases at J, with 11 bases between the two ends. CDR3 size: 13 residues. The CDR3 here is CAWTDKGTDTQYF. CDR3 bases: TGTGCCTGGACCGACAAGGGAACAGATACGCAGTATTTT.

The rearrangement uses TRBV29-1 and TRBJ2-2, with D possibly being TRBD2 (6 bases). This CDR3 region has 14 residues. V was trimmed by 5 bases and J by 0 bases, leaving 10 bases between them. Germline V gene sequence: CDR1 SQVTM, CDR2 ANQGSEA. The CDR3 sequence is CSVLPGANTGELFF. DNA for the CDR3: TGCAGCGTTCTGCCGGGGGCGAACACCGGGGAGCTGTTTTTT.

The chain links TRBV24-1 to TRBJ2-2; D not certain. The CDR3 is 18 residues long. From germline, CDR1 is KGHDR and CDR2 SFDVKD. V was cut by 0 bases and J by 0 bases, with 13 bases left in between. CDR3 in amino acids: CATSDLRRGSANTGELFF. The CDR3 DNA reads as TGTGCCACCAGTGATTTGAGGCGCGGCAGCGCGAACACCGGGGAGCTGTTTTTT.

This chain links TRBV9 with TRBJ1-2; D not certain. This CDR3 has 15 amino acids. The V gene's germline CDR1 is SGDLS and CDR2 YYNGEE. The V and J ends lost 3 bases and 0 bases respectively, with 12 bases between them. CDR3 amino acids: CASSEDVPANYGYTF. In nucleotides, the CDR3 is TGTGCCAGCAGCGAAGACGTGCCAGCTAACTATGGCTACACCTTC.

This chain joins TRBV3-1 and TRBJ1-5; D ambiguous. Germline V gene sequence: CDR1 LGHDT, CDR2 YNNKEL (reference sequence). Trimming cost V 5 bases and J 7 bases, with 9 bases left between them. CDR3 size: 12 residues. The CDR3 spells CASSTGNQPQHF. CDR3 bases: TGTGCCAGCAGCACGGGAAACCAGCCCCAGCATTTT.

Only one count was recorded for this clonotype. The CDR3 DNA sequence: TGCAGCGCGAGGAGGGATGTGTCCACCGGGGAGCTGTTTTTT. This translates into CSARRDVSTGELFF. The chain carries TRBV29-1 and TRBJ2-2; D may be TRBD2 (6 bases). With 7 bases removed from V and 4 bases from J, the gap between germline ends came to 16 bases. The CDR3 is 14 residues long. CDR1 and CDR2 from the germline V gene are SQVTM and ANQGSEA.

The chain links TRBV24-1 to TRBJ2-1; unclear D gene. Germline V gene sequence: CDR1 KGHDR, CDR2 SFDVKD. This CDR3 spans 12 amino acids. Trimming pared 1 base from V and 5 bases from J, leaving 2 bases between. The CDR3 DNA sequence: TGTGCCACCAGTGATTTTGACAATGAGCAGTTCTTC. This sequence encodes CATSDFDNEQFF.

This clonotype was seen only a few times. CDR3 nucleotide sequence: TGTGCCAGCAGCCAAATGAGCAATCAGCCCCAGCATTTT. Translating it yields CASSQMSNQPQHF. V gene TRBV3-1 combines with J gene TRBJ1-5; D gene ambiguous. The length of the CDR3 is 13 residues. The ends were cut back, 2 bases at V and 1 base at J, with 3 bases in the middle. Germline assignment: CDR1 LGHDT and CDR2 YNNKEL (reference sequence).

This chain connects TRBV29-1 to TRBJ2-7; TRBD2 matches 7 bases. Trimming at V came to 5 bases and at J to 4 bases, leaving 11 bases not matched to a gene. CDR3 length equals 14 residues. Germline CDR1 and CDR2: SQVTM and ANQGSEA. The CDR3 sequence is CSVCPGLEEYEQYF. The DNA for the CDR3 is TGCAGCGTTTGCCCCGGACTAGAGGAATACGAGCAGTACTTC.

The chain employs TRBV9 and TRBJ2-1; maybe TRBD1 (6 bases). The CDR3 contains 14 residues. CDR1 and CDR2 (germline): SGDLS, YYNGEE. The V and J ends lost 2 bases and 3 bases respectively, with 9 bases between them. This chain's CDR3 is CASSVGQRYNEQFF. The CDR3 nucleotides read TGTGCCAGCAGCGTGGGACAACGCTACAATGAGCAGTTCTTC.